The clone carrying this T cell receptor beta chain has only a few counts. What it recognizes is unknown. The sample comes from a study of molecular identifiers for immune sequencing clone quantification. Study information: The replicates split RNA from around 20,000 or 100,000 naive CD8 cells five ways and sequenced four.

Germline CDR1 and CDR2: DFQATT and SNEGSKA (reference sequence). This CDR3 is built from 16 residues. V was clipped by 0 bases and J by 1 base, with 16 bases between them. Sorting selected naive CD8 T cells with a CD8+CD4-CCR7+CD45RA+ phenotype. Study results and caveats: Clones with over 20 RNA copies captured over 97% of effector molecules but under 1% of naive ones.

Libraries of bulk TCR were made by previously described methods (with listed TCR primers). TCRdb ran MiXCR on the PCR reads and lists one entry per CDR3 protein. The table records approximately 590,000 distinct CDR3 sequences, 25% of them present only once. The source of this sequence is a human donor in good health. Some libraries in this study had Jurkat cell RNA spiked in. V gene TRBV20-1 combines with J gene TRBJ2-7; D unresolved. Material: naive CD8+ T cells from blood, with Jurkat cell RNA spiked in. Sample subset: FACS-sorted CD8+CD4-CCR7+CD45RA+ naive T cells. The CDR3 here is CSARDPRSMVSYEQYF. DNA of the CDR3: TGCAGTGCTAGAGATCCCCGCAGTATGGTTTCCTACGAGCAGTACTTC.